The present TCR beta chain was sequenced within a study of cytomegalovirus exposure and HLA in healthy donors. Study-level findings and limits: TCR beta chains numbering 164 were designated cytomegalovirus-associated.

Clones were sequenced by immunoSEQ multiplex PCR, and TCRdb holds only the in-frame ones, with some missing. The table lists 95,000 to 120,000 clones, approximately 95% of them singletons. A remark on this clone: Antigen unknown.

V was pared by 4 bases and J by 0 bases, with 8 bases between. This CDR3 is built from 14 residues. Germline CDR1 and CDR2: SGHTA and FQGTGA. The donors were in the approximately 120-subject validation cohort, distinct from the roughly 670-subject first cohort. Sequenced input: PBMCs. This TCR was sampled from a woman in her late teens or twenties in good health and CMV-seronegative. The chain employs TRBV7-3 and TRBJ2-3; TRBD2 might be the D (6 bases). Here the CDR3 DNA reads TGTGCCAGCAGCTCCGGGACTAGCACAGATACGCAGTATTTT. Its protein product is CASSSGTSTDTQYF.